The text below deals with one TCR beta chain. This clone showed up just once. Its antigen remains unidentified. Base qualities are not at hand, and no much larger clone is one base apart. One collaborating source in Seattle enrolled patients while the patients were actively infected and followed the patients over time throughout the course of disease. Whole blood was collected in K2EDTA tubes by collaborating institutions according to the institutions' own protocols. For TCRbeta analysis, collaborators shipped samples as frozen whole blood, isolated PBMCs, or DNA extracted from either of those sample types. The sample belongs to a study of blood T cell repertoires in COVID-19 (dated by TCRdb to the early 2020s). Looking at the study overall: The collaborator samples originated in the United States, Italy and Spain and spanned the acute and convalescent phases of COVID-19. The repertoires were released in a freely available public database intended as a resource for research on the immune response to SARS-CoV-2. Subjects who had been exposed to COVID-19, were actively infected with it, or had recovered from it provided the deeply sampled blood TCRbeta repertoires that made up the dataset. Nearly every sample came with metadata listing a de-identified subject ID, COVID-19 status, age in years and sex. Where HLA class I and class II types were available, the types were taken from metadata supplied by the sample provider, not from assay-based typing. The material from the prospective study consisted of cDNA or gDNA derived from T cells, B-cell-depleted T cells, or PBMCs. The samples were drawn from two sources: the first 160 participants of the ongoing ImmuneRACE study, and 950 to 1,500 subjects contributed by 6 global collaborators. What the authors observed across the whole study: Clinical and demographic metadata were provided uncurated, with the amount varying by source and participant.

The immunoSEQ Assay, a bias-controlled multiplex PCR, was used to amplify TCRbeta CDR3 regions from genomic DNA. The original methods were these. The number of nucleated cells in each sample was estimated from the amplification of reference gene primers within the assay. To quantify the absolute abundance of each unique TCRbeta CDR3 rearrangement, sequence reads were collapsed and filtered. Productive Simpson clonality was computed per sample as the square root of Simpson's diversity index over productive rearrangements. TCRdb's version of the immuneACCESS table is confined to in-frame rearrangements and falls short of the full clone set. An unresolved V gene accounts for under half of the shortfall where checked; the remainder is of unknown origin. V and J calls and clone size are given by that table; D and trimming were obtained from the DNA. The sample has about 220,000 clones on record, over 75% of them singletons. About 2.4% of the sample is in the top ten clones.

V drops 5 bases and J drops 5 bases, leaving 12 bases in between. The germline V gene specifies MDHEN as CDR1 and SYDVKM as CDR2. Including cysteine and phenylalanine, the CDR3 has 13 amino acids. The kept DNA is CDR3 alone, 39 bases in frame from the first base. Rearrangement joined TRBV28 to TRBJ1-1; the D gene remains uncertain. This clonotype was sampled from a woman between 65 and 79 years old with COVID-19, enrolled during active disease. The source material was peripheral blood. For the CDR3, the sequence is CASSPNEMTEAFF. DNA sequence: TGTGCCAGCAGTCCCAATGAGATGACTGAAGCTTTCTTT. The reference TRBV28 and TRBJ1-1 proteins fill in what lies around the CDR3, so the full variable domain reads DVKVTQSSRYLVKRTGEKVFLECVQDMDHENMFWYRQDPGLGLRLIYFSYDVKMKEKGDIPEGYSVSREKKERFSLILESASTNQTSMYLCASSPNEMTEAFFGQGTRLTVV.